This note documents a single T cell receptor (beta chain) sequence. Its antigen is currently not known. Base qualities are missing; no much larger clone stands one base away. The V and J ends are trimmed by 5 bases and 5 bases, leaving 15 bases between them. The germline V gene (reference sequence) gives CDR1 as SEHNR and CDR2 as FQNEAQ. The CDR3 sequence holds 15 residues, the cysteine and phenylalanine included. Of all the DNA, just the CDR3 is kept, 45 bases in frame from base 1. Sample time point, as interpreted from the label and publication: roughly 12 months on ibrutinib. For TCR beta library preparation, around 1.9 micrograms of genomic DNA were extracted from the cryopreserved PBMCs. High-throughput TCR beta sequencing was performed on longitudinal blood samples from CLL patients receiving ibrutinib monotherapy. Patients were enrolled in a phase 2 open-label single-center ibrutinib monotherapy trial.

The source of the sample is a study of cytotoxic CD8 clonotypes in ibrutinib-treated CLL (dated by TCRdb to about 2021). For the study in its entirety: In this cohort, approximately 15 patients were treatment-naive and about a dozen were relapsed/refractory, while about 18 had unmutated IGHV. Responses were partial in around 25 patients and complete in 2; after median about 68 months follow-up, about 14 stayed in remission and roughly twelve progressed. The response samples were drawn at a median of roughly twelve months into treatment, with a range of about 6 to 36 months. An average of approximately 260,000 productive templates and some 99,000 productive rearrangements was obtained per sample. Of the roughly 90 people in the trial, 26 had longitudinal samples available. Cryopreserved peripheral blood mononuclear cells were collected before treatment, at response, and at either disease progression or sustained remission. Every sample from remission and from progressive disease was obtained while the patients were still on ibrutinib.

Study-level results and caveats: An increase in clonality was observed at ibrutinib response, with clonality remaining stable during sustained remission and falling back toward baseline at progression. Lymph node repertoires were not examined, and the timing of sampling was not matched between patients in sustained remission and those whose disease progressed. Public clonotypes were rare and either contracted or stayed stable during treatment, and the rise in clonality at ibrutinib response reflected the expansion of private clonotypes. Baseline clonality exceeded that of age-matched healthy donors and correlated strongly with circulating CD8+ T-cell counts.

The goal of deep resolution MiSeq sequencing was a depth between 1 in 1 million and 1 in 200,000 T cells, and coverage averaged 10x per clonotype. The immunoSEQ hsTCRB Kit was used to generate the TCR beta libraries. Per the source publication's procedure: ImmunoSEQ Data Assistant and ImmunoSEQ Analyzer were used for data analysis, and V, D and J genes were assigned according to IMGT definitions. Clonality was computed as one minus normalized Shannon entropy of productive rearrangement frequencies, ranging from 0 to 1. Only overrepresented clonotypes making up at least 0.05% of each patient's repertoire were included in the public clonotype analysis. More than ten age-matched healthy donor repertoires from immuneACCESS were used as controls for clonality. Here the immuneACCESS table is served through TCRdb, limited to in-frame sequences with V and J called. Missing clones are a known gap in these copies; in checked studies unresolved V genes cover under half, and the rest lacks a known reason. V, J and clone size are taken as reported in that table, and D and trimming were inferred from the DNA itself. Recorded for this sample are about 200,000 clones; over 65% of them occurred a single time. The ten top clones hold 5.5% to 7% of the sample.

The sample was PBMCs, taken after 12 months of ibrutinib treatment. The chain is assembled from TRBV7-9 and TRBJ2-2; TRBD1 could be the D gene, as 6 bases match. This TCR derives from a human donor with chronic lymphocytic leukemia. The CDR3 corresponds to CASSQPGQQTGELFF. The DNA sequence is TGTGCCAGCAGCCAACCGGGACAACAGACCGGGGAGCTGTTTTTT.